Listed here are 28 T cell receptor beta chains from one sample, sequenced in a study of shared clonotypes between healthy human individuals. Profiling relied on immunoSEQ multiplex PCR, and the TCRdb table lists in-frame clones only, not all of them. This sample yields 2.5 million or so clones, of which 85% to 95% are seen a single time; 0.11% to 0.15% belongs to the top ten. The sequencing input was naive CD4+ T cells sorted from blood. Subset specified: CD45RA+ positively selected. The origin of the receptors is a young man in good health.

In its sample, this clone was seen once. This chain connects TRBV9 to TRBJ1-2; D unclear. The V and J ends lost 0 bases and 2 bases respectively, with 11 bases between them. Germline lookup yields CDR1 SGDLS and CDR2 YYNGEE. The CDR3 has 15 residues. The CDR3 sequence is CASSVGGFSNYGYTF. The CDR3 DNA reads TGTGCCAGCAGCGTAGGTGGATTCTCCAACTATGGCTACACCTTC. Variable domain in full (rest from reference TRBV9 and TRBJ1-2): DSGVTQTPKHLITATGQRVTLRCSPRSGDLSVYWYQQSLDQGLQFLIQYYNGEERAKGNILERFSAQQFPDLHSELNLSSLELGDSALYFCASSVGGFSNYGYTFGSGTRLTVV.

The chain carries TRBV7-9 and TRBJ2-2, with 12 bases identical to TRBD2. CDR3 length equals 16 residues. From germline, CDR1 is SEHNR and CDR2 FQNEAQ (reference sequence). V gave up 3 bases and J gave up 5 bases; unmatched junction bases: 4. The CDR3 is CASSLTSGSGTGELFF. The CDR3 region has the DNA TGTGCCAGCAGCTTGACTAGCGGGAGTGGAACCGGGGAGCTGTTTTTT.

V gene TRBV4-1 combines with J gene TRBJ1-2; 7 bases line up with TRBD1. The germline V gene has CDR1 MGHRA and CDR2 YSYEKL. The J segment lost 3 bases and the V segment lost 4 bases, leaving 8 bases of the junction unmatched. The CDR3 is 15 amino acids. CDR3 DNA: TGCGCCAGCAGCCCAACCGGGACAGAAGACTATGGCTACACCTTC. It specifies CASSPTGTEDYGYTF.

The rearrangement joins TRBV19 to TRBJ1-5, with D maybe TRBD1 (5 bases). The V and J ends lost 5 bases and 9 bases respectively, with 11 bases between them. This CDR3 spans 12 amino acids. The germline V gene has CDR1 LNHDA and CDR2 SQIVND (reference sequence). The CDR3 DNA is TGTGCCAGTAGTCCCTCTGGGGGGCCCCAGCATTTT. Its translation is CASSPSGGPQHF.

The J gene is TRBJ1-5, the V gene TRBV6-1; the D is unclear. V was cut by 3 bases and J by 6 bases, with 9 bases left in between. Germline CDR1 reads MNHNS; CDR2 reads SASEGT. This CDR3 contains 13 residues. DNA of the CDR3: TGTGCCAGCAGTGATTTTGCGCGTCAGCCCCAGCATTTT. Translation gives CASSDFARQPQHF.

In DNA, the CDR3 is TGTGCCAGCTCACCCCAGCAGGGACAATGGAACTATGGCTACACCTTC. Protein product: CASSPQQGQWNYGYTF. V usage is TRBV18 and J usage is TRBJ1-2; tentative D call: TRBD1 (6 bases). Between the trimmed V and J ends, which lost 3 bases and 2 bases, there was a span of 16 bases. The CDR3 extends over 16 amino acids. CDR1 and CDR2 from the germline V gene are KGHSH and LQKENI.

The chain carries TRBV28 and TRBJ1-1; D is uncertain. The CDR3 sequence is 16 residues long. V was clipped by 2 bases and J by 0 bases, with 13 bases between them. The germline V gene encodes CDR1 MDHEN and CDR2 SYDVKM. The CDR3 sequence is CASSLQGRTLNTEAFF. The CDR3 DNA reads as TGTGCCAGCAGTTTACAAGGACGGACCCTGAACACTGAAGCTTTCTTT. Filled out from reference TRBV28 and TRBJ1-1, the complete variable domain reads DVKVTQSSRYLVKRTGEKVFLECVQDMDHENMFWYRQDPGLGLRLIYFSYDVKMKEKGDIPEGYSVSREKKERFSLILESASTNQTSMYLCASSLQGRTLNTEAFFGQGTRLTVV.

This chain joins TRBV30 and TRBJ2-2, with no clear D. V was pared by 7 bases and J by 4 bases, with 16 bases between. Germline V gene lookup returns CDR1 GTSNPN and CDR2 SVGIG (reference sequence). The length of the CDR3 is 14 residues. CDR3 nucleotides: TGTGCCTTTATCGGCCGCACTCTCACCGGGGAGCTGTTTTTT. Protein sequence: CAFIGRTLTGELFF.

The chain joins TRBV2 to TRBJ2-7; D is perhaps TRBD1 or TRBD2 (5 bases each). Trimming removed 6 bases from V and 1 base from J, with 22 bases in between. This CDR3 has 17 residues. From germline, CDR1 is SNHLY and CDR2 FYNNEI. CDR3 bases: TGTGCCAGCAGGGAAAGAACTTCCTGGGACCGTTCCTACGAGCAGTACTTC. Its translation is CASRERTSWDRSYEQYF.

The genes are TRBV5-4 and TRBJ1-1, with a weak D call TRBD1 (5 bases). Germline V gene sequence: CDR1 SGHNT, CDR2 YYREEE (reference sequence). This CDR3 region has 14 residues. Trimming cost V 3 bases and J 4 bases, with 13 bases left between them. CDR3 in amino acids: CASSWDPSATEAFF. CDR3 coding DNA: TGTGCCAGCAGCTGGGACCCCTCGGCCACTGAAGCTTTCTTT.

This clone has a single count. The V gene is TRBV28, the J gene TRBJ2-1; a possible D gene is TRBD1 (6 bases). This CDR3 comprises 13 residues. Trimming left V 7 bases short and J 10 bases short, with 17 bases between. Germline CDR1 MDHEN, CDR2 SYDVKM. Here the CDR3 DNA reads TGTGCCAGCAACAGGGCGGTTCTGGGCGAGCAGTTCTTC. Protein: CASNRAVLGEQFF. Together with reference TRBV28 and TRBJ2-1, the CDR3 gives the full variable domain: DVKVTQSSRYLVKRTGEKVFLECVQDMDHENMFWYRQDPGLGLRLIYFSYDVKMKEKGDIPEGYSVSREKKERFSLILESASTNQTSMYLCASNRAVLGEQFFGPGTRLTVL.

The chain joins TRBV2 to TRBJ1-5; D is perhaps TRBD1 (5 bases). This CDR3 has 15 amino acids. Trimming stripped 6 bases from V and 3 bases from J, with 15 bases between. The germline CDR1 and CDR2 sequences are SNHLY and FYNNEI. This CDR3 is CASRKGRVDNQPQHF. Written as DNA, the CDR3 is TGTGCCAGCAGGAAGGGGAGGGTTGACAATCAGCCCCAGCATTTT.

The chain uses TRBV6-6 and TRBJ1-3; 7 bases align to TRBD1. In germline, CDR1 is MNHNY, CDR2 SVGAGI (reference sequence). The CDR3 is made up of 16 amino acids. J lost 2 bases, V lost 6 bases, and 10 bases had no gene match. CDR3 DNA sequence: TGTGCCAGCAGCGCCGGAGACAGGGTGGCTGGAAACACCATATATTTT. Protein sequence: CASSAGDRVAGNTIYF.

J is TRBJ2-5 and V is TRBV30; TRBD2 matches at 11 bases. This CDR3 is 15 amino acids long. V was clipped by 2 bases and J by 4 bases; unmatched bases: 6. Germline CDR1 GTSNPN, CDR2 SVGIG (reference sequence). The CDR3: CAWSRSGRALETQYF. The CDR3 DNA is TGTGCCTGGAGTCGTAGCGGGAGGGCCCTAGAGACCCAGTACTTC.

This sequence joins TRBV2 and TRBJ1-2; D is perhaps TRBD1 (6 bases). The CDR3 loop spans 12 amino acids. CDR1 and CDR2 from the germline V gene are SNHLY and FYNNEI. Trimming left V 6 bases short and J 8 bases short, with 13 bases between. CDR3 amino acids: CASSPRGGGYTF. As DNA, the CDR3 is TGTGCCAGCAGCCCCCGCGGGGGCGGCTACACCTTC. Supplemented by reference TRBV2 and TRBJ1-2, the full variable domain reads EPEVTQTPSHQVTQMGQEVILRCVPISNHLYFYWYRQILGQKVEFLVSFYNNEISEKSEIFDDQFSVERPDGSNFTLKIRSTKLEDSAMYFCASSPRGGGYTFGSGTRLTVV.

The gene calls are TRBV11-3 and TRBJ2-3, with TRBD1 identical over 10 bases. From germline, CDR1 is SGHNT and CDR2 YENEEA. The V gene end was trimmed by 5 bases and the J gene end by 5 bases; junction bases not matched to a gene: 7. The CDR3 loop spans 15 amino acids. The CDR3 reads CASSRRDRGLDTQYF. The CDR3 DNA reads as TGTGCCAGCAGCCGCCGGGACAGGGGCCTAGATACGCAGTATTTT.

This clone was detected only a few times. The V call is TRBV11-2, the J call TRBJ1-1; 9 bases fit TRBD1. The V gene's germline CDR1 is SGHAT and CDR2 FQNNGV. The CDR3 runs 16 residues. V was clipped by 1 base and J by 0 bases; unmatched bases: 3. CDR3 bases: TGTGCCAGCAGCTTAGGGGGACAGGGCATGAACACTGAAGCTTTCTTT. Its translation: CASSLGGQGMNTEAFF.

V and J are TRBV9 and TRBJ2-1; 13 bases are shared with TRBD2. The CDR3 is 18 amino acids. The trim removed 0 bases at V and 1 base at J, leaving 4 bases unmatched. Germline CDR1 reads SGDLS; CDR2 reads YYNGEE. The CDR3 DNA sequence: TGTGCCAGCAGCGTAGAGGGGACTAGCGGGAAGTCCTACAATGAGCAGTTCTTC. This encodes CASSVEGTSGKSYNEQFF.

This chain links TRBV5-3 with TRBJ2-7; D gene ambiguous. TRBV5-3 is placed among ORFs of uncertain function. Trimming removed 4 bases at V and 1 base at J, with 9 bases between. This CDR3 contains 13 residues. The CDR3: CARSVIESYEQYF. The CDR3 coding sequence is TGTGCCAGAAGCGTAATAGAGTCCTACGAGCAGTACTTC.

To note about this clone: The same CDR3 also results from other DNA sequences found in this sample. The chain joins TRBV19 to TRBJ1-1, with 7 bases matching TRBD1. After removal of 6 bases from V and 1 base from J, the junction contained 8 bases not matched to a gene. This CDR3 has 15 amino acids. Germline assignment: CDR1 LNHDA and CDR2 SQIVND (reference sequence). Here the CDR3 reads CASSPGGGRNTEAFF. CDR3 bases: TGTGCCAGTAGCCCAGGGGGGGGGCGGAACACTGAAGCTTTCTTT. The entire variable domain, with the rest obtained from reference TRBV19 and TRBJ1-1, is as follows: DGGITQSPKYLFRKEGQNVTLSCEQNLNHDAMYWYRQDPGQGLRLIYYSQIVNDFQKGDIAEGYSVSREKKESFPLTVTSAQKNPTAFYLCASSPGGGRNTEAFFGQGTRLTVV.

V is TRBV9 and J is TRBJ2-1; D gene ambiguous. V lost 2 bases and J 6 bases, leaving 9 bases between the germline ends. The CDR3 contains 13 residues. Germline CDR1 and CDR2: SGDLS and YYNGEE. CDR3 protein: CASSVQRSNEQFF. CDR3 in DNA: TGTGCCAGCAGCGTCCAGCGTAGCAATGAGCAGTTCTTC. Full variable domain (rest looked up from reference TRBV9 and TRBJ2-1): DSGVTQTPKHLITATGQRVTLRCSPRSGDLSVYWYQQSLDQGLQFLIQYYNGEERAKGNILERFSAQQFPDLHSELNLSSLELGDSALYFCASSVQRSNEQFFGPGTRLTVL.

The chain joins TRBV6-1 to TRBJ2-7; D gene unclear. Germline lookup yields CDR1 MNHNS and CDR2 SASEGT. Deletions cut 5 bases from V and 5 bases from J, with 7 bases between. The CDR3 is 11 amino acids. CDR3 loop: CASSNSDEQYF. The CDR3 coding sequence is TGTGCCAGCAGTAACAGTGACGAGCAGTACTTC.

The CDR3, as DNA: TGTGCCAGTAGTGGGGGCGAAGGGCGAGGAAACACCATATATTTT. Its translation is CASSGGEGRGNTIYF. The chain carries TRBV19 and TRBJ1-3; a weak D match, TRBD1 (6 bases). Deletions cut 5 bases from V and 4 bases from J, with 15 bases between. The CDR3 is made up of 15 amino acids. Germline CDR1 LNHDA, CDR2 SQIVND (reference sequence).

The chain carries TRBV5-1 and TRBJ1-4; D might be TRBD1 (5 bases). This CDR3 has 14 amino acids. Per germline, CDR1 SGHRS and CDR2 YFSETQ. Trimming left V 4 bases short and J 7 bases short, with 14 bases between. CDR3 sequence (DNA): TGCGCCAGCAGCGCCGGACGGGGGGGTGAAAAACTGTTTTTT. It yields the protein CASSAGRGGEKLFF.

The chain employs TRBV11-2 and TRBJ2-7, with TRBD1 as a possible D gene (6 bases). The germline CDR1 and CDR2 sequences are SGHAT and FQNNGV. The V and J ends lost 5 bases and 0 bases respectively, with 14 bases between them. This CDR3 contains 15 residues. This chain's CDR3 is CASSPTGRSSYEQYF. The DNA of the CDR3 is TGTGCCAGCAGCCCTACAGGGCGAAGCTCCTACGAGCAGTACTTC.

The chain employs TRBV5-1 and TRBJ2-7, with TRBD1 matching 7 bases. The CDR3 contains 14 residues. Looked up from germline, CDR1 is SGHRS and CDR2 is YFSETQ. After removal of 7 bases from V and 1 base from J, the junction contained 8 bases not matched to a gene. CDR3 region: CASGRDSGSYEQYF. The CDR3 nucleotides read TGCGCCAGCGGAAGGGACAGTGGGTCCTACGAGCAGTACTTC.

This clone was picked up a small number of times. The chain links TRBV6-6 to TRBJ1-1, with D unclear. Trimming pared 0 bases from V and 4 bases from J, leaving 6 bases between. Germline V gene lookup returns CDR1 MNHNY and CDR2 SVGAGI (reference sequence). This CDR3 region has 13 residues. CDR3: CASSYSPATEAFF. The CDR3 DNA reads TGTGCCAGCAGTTACTCACCGGCCACTGAAGCTTTCTTT.

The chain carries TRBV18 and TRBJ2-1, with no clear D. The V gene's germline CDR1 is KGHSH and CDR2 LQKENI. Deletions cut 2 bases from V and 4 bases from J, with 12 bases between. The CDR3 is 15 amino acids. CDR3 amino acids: CASSPTSEVYNEQFF. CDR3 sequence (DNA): TGTGCCAGCTCACCAACGAGCGAGGTTTACAATGAGCAGTTCTTC.